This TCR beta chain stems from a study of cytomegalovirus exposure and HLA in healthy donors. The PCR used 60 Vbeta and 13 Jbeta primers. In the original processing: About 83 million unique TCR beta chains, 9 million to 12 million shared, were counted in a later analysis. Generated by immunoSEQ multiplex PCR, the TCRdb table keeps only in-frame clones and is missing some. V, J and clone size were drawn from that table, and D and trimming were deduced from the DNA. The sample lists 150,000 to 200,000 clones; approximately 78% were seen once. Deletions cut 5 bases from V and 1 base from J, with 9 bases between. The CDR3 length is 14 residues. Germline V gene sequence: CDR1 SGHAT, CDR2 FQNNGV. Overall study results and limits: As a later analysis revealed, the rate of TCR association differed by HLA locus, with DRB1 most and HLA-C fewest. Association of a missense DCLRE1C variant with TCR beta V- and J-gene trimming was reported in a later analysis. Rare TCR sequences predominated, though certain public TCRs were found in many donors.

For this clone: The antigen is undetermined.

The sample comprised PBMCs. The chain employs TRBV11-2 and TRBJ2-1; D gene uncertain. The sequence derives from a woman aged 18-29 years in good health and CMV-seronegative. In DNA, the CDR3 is TGTGCCAGCAGCACGGGTTATTCCTACAATGAGCAGTTCTTC. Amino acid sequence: CASSTGYSYNEQFF.